The rows below give T cell receptor beta chains drawn from one sample of a study of CXCR3-negative and CXCR3-positive naive CD8 T cells. TCRdb re-called the 5' RACE reads; one entry per CDR3 protein, DNA not given. This repertoire includes roughly 48,000 distinct CDR3 sequences. The sample was memory CD8+ T cells from blood. These receptors all come from a human donor in good health. Some clones in this sample may be carry-over from other donors' samples. CDR3s include the opening cysteine and the closing phenylalanine or tryptophan.

TRBJ2-7,TRBV20-1,CSAKERAARSYEQYF
TRBJ2-3,TRBV5-1,CASSPRSGDTQYF
TRBJ2-7,TRBV29-1,CSVALGTPTYEQYF
TRBJ2-7,TRBV9,CASSVAGHGSYEQYF
TRBJ1-5,TRBV27,CASSLDRDNQPQHF
TRBJ2-1,TRBV20-1,CSASDGGGYNEQFF
TRBJ2-1,TRBV7-2,CASSSPGQGGNEQFF
TRBJ2-7,TRBV10-2,CASGLATSYEQYF
TRBJ2-7,TRBV29-1,CSVEERVLSSYEQYF
TRBJ2-2,TRBV7-3,CASSQDRLTGELFF
TRBJ1-6,TRBV10-3,CAISESQNYNSPLHF
TRBJ1-5,TRBV9,CASSVDQGDNQPQHF
TRBJ2-7,TRBV21-1,CASSKPGPPFSYEQYF
TRBJ2-7,TRBV7-7,CASSATGSYEQYF
TRBJ2-2,TRBV6-6,CASSYSMTSVRAGELFF
TRBJ2-6,TRBV20-1,CSARAQSAHSSSGANVLTF
TRBJ2-7,TRBV7-2,CASSTLAPFYEQYF
TRBJ2-7,TRBV20-1,CSARDRGSYYEQYF
TRBJ1-5,TRBV20-1,CSAGDGTGDHQPQHF
TRBJ2-5,TRBV6-2/TRBV6-3,CASSPIWDSRETQYF
TRBJ2-7,TRBV5-5,CASSLGDTSYEQYF
TRBJ1-1,TRBV29-1,CSVDRGTEAFF